The sequence of this TCR beta chain was determined in a study of blood T cell repertoires in COVID-19. About the study: PBMCs, B-cell-depleted T cells, or T cells were the source of the cDNA or gDNA that made up the material.

This CDR3 region has 16 residues. Trimming took off 1 base at V and 4 bases at J, with 14 bases between the two ends. CDR1 and CDR2 from the germline V gene are SEHNR and FQNEAQ (reference sequence). Authors' processing steps: Amplified reference gene primers provided the basis for estimating nucleated cell counts. The data were produced by immunoSEQ multiplex PCR, yet TCRdb's version contains in-frame clones alone and is incomplete. V and J calls and clone size are those listed in that table; D and trimming were worked out from the DNA. The table has 60,000 to 75,000 clones, roughly two thirds seen once.

This chain uses TRBV7-9 with TRBJ1-5, with D uncertain. The TCR sequence derives from a woman aged 60 to 75 who had been exposed to COVID-19. Material: PBMCs or T cells enriched from blood (not recorded which). The CDR3 nucleotides are TGTGCCAGCAGCTTAGAGAGCCGGAGAGAAAATCAGCCCCAGCATTTT. Translated: CASSLESRRENQPQHF.